A selection of T cell receptor beta chains follows, all from one sample in a study of T-cell reconstitution after alpha-beta-depleted transplantation in children. TCRdb called the PCR reads again in MiXCR, with one record for every CDR3 protein. The table has under 150,000 distinct CDR3 sequences, roughly 10% seen once. The material sequenced was PBMCs, mostly from graft donor cells, taken 180 days after TCRalphabeta/CD19-depleted stem cell transplant. The source is a girl in the first two years of life who had a stem cell transplant for combined immunodeficiency, so the T cells may come from the graft donor. Both conserved end residues are part of each CDR3. Each record gives: V gene, CDR3 length, CDR3 protein.

V: TRBV7-2; length: 14; CDR3: CASSLGPWRVEAFF
V: TRBV7-2; length: 15; CDR3: CASSPPGRLYNEQFF
V: TRBV12-3/TRBV12-4; length: 14; CDR3: CASRGPSYNQPQHF
V: TRBV14; length: 16; CDR3: CASSQGSGVGWSEQFF
V: TRBV3-1; length: 16; CDR3: CASSQDRGPHGDTQYF
V: TRBV20-1; length: 12; CDR3: CSARAATPEQFF
V: TRBV28; length: 13; CDR3: CASTQGSPNVLTF
V: TRBV18; length: 15; CDR3: CASSPGVSMLYEQYF
V: TRBV5-1; length: 15; CDR3: CASSPRGVRNSPLHF
V: TRBV5-1; length: 14; CDR3: CASSLAGFNEKLFF
V: TRBV20-1; length: 16; CDR3: CSARDGPGHLTGELFF
V: TRBV7-2; length: 14; CDR3: CVSSWAGGVYEQYF
V: TRBV20-1; length: 16; CDR3: CSARKPGLAGYNEQFF
V: TRBV6-5; length: 11; CDR3: CASQGRDTQYF
V: TRBV5-1; length: 14; CDR3: CASKGQGDSYEQYF
V: TRBV20-1; length: 15; CDR3: CSASNSGRGNNEQFF
V: TRBV7-2; length: 15; CDR3: CASSSRDLGGNEQFF
V: TRBV5-1; length: 15; CDR3: CASSFQGSGANVLTF
V: TRBV4-3; length: 15; CDR3: CASSQGSLDTGELFF
V: TRBV7-2; length: 13; CDR3: CASSGNRGHEQYF
V: TRBV15; length: 15; CDR3: CATSTSVPQPDTQYF
V: TRBV7-2; length: 14; CDR3: CASSLVGGGTTQFF
V: TRBV5-1; length: 16; CDR3: CASSDGTAASYNEQFF
V: TRBV11-3; length: 14; CDR3: CASGNSLAKNIQYF
V: TRBV7-6; length: 14; CDR3: CARAPRRRNQPQHF
V: TRBV20-1; length: 14; CDR3: CSAPTPTPDQPQHF